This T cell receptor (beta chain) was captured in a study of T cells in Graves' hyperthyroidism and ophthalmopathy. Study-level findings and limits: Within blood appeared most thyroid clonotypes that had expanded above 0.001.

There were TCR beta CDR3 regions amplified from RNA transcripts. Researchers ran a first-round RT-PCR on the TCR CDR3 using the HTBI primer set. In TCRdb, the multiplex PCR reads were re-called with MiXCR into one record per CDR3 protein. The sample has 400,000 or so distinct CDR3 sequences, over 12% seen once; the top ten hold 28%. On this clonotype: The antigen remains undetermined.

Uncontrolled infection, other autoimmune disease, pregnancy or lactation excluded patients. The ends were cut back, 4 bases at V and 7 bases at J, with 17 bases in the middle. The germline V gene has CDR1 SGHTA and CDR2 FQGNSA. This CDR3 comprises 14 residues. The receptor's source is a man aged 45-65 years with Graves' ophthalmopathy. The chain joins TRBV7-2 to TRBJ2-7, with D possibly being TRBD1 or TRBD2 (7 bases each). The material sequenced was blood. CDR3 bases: TGTGCCAGCAGCTCAGGGGGGGGGGTGGGGGAGCAGTACTTC. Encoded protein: CASSSGGGVGEQYF.